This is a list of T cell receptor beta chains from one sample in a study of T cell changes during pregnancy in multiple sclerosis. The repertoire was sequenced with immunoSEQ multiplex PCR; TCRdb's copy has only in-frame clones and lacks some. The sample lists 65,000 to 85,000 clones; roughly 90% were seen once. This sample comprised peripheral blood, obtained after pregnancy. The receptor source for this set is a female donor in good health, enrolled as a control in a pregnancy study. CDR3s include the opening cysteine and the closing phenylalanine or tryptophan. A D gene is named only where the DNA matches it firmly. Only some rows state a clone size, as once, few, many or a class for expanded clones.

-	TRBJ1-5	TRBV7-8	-	TGTGCCAGCAGCCCCGGGGGAGGAAATCAGCCCCAGCATTTT	CASSPGGGNQPQHF
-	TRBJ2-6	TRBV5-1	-	TGCGCCAGCAGCTTTTTAGCTTCTGGGGCCAACGTCCTGACTTTC	CASSFLASGANVLTF
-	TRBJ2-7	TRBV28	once	TGTGCCAGCAGTCCTCCGGGACTGCGCTCCTACGAGCAGTACTTC	CASSPPGLRSYEQYF
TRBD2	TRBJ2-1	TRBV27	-	TGTGCCAGCAGGCCAGCGGGAGGGAGGAATGAGCAGTTCTTC	CASRPAGGRNEQFF
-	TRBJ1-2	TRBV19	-	TGTGCCAGTAGTAACACCGGGAGCTATGGCTACACCTTC	CASSNTGSYGYTF
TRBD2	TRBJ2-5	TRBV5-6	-	TGTGCCAGCAGCTTAATAGCGGGAGGACCAGAGACCCAGTACTTC	CASSLIAGGPETQYF
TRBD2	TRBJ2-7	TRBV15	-	TGTGCCACCAGCAGAGATGGGGCGGGAGTAAACGAGCAGTACTTC	CATSRDGAGVNEQYF
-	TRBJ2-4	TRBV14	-	TGTGCCAGCAGCCAAGACCTAGGAACCAAAAACATTCAGTACTTC	CASSQDLGTKNIQYF
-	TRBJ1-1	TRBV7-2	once	TGTGCCAGCAGCTGGCAGGGAGGCACTGAAGCTTTCTTT	CASSWQGGTEAFF
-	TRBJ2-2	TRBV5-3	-	TGTGCCAGAAGCTCAAGACAGGTGAACACCGGGGAGCTGTTTTTT	CARSSRQVNTGELFF
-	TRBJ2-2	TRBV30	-	TGTGCCTGGACCCCCGCGAACACCGGGGAGCTGTTTTTT	CAWTPANTGELFF
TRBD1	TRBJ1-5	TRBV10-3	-	TGTGCCATCAGACCCACAGGGGACAGCAATCAGCCCCAGCATTTT	CAIRPTGDSNQPQHF
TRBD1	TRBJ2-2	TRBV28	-	TGTGCCAGCAGTCAGTTCCGGGACAGGACGGCCGGGGAGCTGTTTTTT	CASSQFRDRTAGELFF
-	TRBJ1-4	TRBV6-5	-	TGTGCCAGCAAACATTTGACATCAACTAATGAAAAACTGTTTTTT	CASKHLTSTNEKLFF
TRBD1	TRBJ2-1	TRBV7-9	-	TGTGCCAGCAGCTCGGGACAGTCCTACAATGAGCAGTTCTTC	CASSSGQSYNEQFF
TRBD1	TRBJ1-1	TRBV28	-	TGTGCCAGCACCCGGGACAGGGTCACTGAAGCTTTCTTT	CASTRDRVTEAFF
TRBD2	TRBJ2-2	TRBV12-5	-	TGTGCTAGTGGCCCAAGACTAGCGGGAGCGACCGGGGAGCTGTTTTTT	CASGPRLAGATGELFF
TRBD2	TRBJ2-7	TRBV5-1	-	TGCGCCAGCAGCTACGGGACTAGCAACGAGCAGTACTTC	CASSYGTSNEQYF
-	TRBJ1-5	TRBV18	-	TGTGCCAGCTCACGTACAGTCAGCAATCAGCCCCAGCATTTT	CASSRTVSNQPQHF
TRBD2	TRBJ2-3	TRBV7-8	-	TGTGCCAGCAGGGGGGGGACTAGCACAGATACGCAGTATTTT	CASRGGTSTDTQYF
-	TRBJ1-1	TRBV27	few	TGTGCCAGCAGTTTGCGGGGTGGGGTAGGAGCTTTCTTT	CASSLRGGVGAFF
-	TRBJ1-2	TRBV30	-	TGTGCCTCACCAGGAAAAACCTATGGCTACACCTTC	CASPGKTYGYTF